Below, 2 T cell receptor beta chains from the same sample are listed, as sequenced in a study of blood T cells in healthy people across ages. A J-beta primer mix and a sample-barcoded 5' primer were used in a second PCR of about 7 to 11 cycles. TCRdb reanalysed the 5' RACE reads using MiXCR and keeps one entry per CDR3 protein. The sample has some 940,000 distinct CDR3 sequences; almost 30% are singletons. This sample also appeared in a second study, on T cells of mothers and their children.

The sequenced material came from blood. The receptors come from a woman aged 40-49 years in good health.

A note on this clonotype: The CDR3 does not close with the conserved phenylalanine or tryptophan, likely indicating a read error. V usage is TRBV7-2 and J usage is TRBJ2-4; D is undetermined. The end of the DNA aligns better with TRBJ2-7, so the J call may be wrong. Germline CDR1 and CDR2: SGHTA and FQGNSA. The CDR3 length is 11 residues. DNA of the CDR3: TGTGCCAGCAGCCTATTCTACGAGCAGTACTTA. This encodes CASSLFYEQYL.

The genes are TRBV7-3 and TRBJ1-1; the D gene is possibly TRBD1 (5 bases). Trimming took 5 bases from V and 1 from J, leaving 11 bases between them. Germline loops: CDR1 SGHTA, CDR2 FQGTGA. The CDR3 contains 14 residues. The CDR3 reads CASSRTKGNTEAFF. CDR3 nucleotide sequence: TGTGCCAGCAGCCGGACAAAAGGGAACACTGAAGCTTTCTTT.